A selection of T cell receptor beta chains follows, all from one sample in a study of blood T cell repertoires in COVID-19. The data were produced by immunoSEQ multiplex PCR, yet TCRdb's version contains in-frame clones alone and is incomplete. The sample includes 200,000 to 300,000 clones, roughly 80% of them seen just once. Input material: peripheral blood. The source of these receptors is a woman aged 80 or over with acute or convalescent COVID-19. Both conserved end residues are part of each CDR3. Fields, in order: D gene, J gene, V gene, clone size, CDR3 DNA, CDR3 protein. A D gene is named only where the DNA matches it firmly. Where a row states a size, it is once, few, many or the class of an expanded clone; other rows omit it.

>.|TRBJ1-3|TRBV2|few
TGTGCCAGCAGTGACCCAGGGAAGGGGACTGGAAACACCATATATTTT
CASSDPGKGTGNTIYF
>TRBD1|TRBJ2-2|TRBV25-1|.
TGTGCCTCATCGACTGCAGGGGGTCCCGGGGAGCTGTTTTTT
CASSTAGGPGELFF
>.|TRBJ2-5|TRBV5-1|.
TGCGCCAGCAGCTTGGTTTCAGGGACAAGCGTGACCCAGTACTTC
CASSLVSGTSVTQYF
>TRBD2|TRBJ2-7|TRBV6-5|.
TGTGCCAGCAGGTACCCTAGCGGGGGGTCCTACGAGCAGTACTTC
CASRYPSGGSYEQYF
>.|TRBJ1-5|TRBV23-1|.
TGCGCCAGCAACCTCCCCGGCGGGGGCGGGATAGGAAATCAGCCCCAGCATTTT
CASNLPGGGGIGNQPQHF
>.|TRBJ2-3|TRBV19|.
TGTGCCAGTAGTTCGGACACGCGGACCACAGATACGCAGTATTTT
CASSSDTRTTDTQYF
>TRBD1|TRBJ1-2|TRBV7-8|.
TGTGCCAGCAGCGCCGGGACAGGGAGTTCTGGCTACACCTTC
CASSAGTGSSGYTF
>.|TRBJ2-3|TRBV7-9|.
TGTGCCAGCAGCTTAGGGCAGGTTGTGGGCACAGATACGCAGTATTTT
CASSLGQVVGTDTQYF
>.|TRBJ2-7|TRBV21-1|.
TGTGCCAGCAGCATGAGGTGCCGGGACAGGGCCACCTACGAGCAGTACTTC
CASSMRCRDRATYEQYF
>.|TRBJ2-3|TRBV12-3/TRBV12-4|.
TGTGCCAGCGGGCCCACCCATACGCAGTATTTT
CASGPTHTQYF
>.|TRBJ2-1|TRBV11-3|.
TGTGCCAGCAGCTTAAACCCCGAATGGGGGCAGGTTGAGCAGTTCTTC
CASSLNPEWGQVEQFF
>.|TRBJ1-2|TRBV9|.
TGTGCCAGCAGCTCAGCATACAGGAGCCCTAACTATGGCTACACCTTC
CASSSAYRSPNYGYTF
>TRBD2|TRBJ2-1|TRBV19|.
TGTGCCAGTACCCCCCCCGGGAGGGGGGCCAATGAGCAGTTCTTC
CASTPPGRGANEQFF
>.|TRBJ2-4|TRBV10-2|.
TGCGCCAGCACCTTTGGCACAGGGTCCGGCAAAAACATTCAGTACTTC
CASTFGTGSGKNIQYF
>.|TRBJ1-1|TRBV2|.
TGTGCCAGTGGGGTGGGGGGCACTGAAGCTTTCTTT
CASGVGGTEAFF
>.|TRBJ1-2|TRBV18|.
TGTGCCAGCTCACCCCGGTCCTCCGGCTATGGCTACACCTTC
CASSPRSSGYGYTF
>.|TRBJ1-1|TRBV3-1/TRBV3-2|.
TGTGCCAGCAGCCAAGATCTCGGGGGAGGAAGCGAAGCTTTCTTT
CASSQDLGGGSEAFF
>TRBD2|TRBJ2-2|TRBV4-2|few
TGTGCCAGCAGCCAAGAGGTCAAACTAGCGGGGGGCCAAACGAACACCGGGGAGCTGTTTTTT
CASSQEVKLAGGQTNTGELFF
>.|TRBJ1-3|TRBV2|.
TGTGCCAGCAACCCAGGGCGATCATACTCTGGAAACACCATATATTTT
CASNPGRSYSGNTIYF
>.|TRBJ1-3|TRBV14|few
TGTGCCAGCAGCCAAGTCCGGGGGAATGGAAACACCATATATTTT
CASSQVRGNGNTIYF
>.|TRBJ2-2|TRBV9|.
TGTGCCAGCAGCGTCGAAGGCGGGACCGGGGAGCTGTTTTTT
CASSVEGGTGELFF
>TRBD1|TRBJ2-1|TRBV19|.
TGTGCCACCTCGGACAGGGCGCTGCAGCAGTTCTTC
CATSDRALQQFF
>.|TRBJ1-2|TRBV3-1/TRBV3-2|.
TGTGCCAGCAGCCAAGATTCCATCGTGGACAGCTACTATGGCTACACCTTC
CASSQDSIVDSYYGYTF
>.|TRBJ1-1|TRBV30|.
TGTGCCTGGAGTGCCCCCCGACGGCGGGGCACTGAAGCTTTCTTT
CAWSAPRRRGTEAFF
>.|TRBJ2-1|TRBV11-2|.
TGTGCCAGCAGCGGTATGGAGAGACTACACAATGAGCAGTTCTTC
CASSGMERLHNEQFF
>.|TRBJ1-1|TRBV19|.
TGTGCCAGTAGTATGGCCCAGGGGAACTCCCCTGAAGCTTTCTTT
CASSMAQGNSPEAFF
>TRBD1|TRBJ2-1|TRBV5-1|.
TGCGCCAGCAGCAGCACAGGGGGGCCCTACAATGAGCAGTTCTTC
CASSSTGGPYNEQFF
>.|TRBJ2-5|TRBV29-1|.
TGCAGCGTTCGACCCTCGGGGAAAGAGACCCAGTACTTC
CSVRPSGKETQYF
>.|TRBJ1-4|TRBV5-4|.
TGTGCCAGCAGCCCGACCGGCCCCGGGGGGCGGAATGAAAAACTGTTTTTT
CASSPTGPGGRNEKLFF
>.|TRBJ1-4|TRBV3-1/TRBV3-2|.
TGTGCCAGCAGGAGTCGCTCCCCCAGGGAAAAACTGTTTTTT
CASRSRSPREKLFF
>TRBD2|TRBJ2-3|TRBV4-1|.
TGCGCCAGCAGCCAAGATTGGGCAGCGGGGACTAGTCCAGATACGCAGTATTTT
CASSQDWAAGTSPDTQYF
>TRBD2|TRBJ2-3|TRBV5-1|.
TGCGCCAGCATGCGGGGGGGCACAGATACGCAGTATTTT
CASMRGGTDTQYF
>TRBD1|TRBJ1-3|TRBV29-1|.
TGCAGCGTTGGACAGGGCGAGGGCACCATATATTTT
CSVGQGEGTIYF
>TRBD2|TRBJ2-1|TRBV18|.
TGTGCCAGCTCTCCAAGCGGGAACCTGGGCGAGCAGTTCTTC
CASSPSGNLGEQFF
>.|TRBJ2-1|TRBV18|once
TGTGCCAGCTCACGCCTAGCTCGGTACAATGAGCAGTTCTTC
CASSRLARYNEQFF
>TRBD1|TRBJ1-2|TRBV5-6|few
TGTGCCAGCAAAATGACAGGGGGCGTCTATGGCTACACCTTC
CASKMTGGVYGYTF
>TRBD1|TRBJ1-5|TRBV2|.
TGTGCCAGCAGTGTGGGGACAGGGGGTGCCAATCAGCCCCAGCATTTT
CASSVGTGGANQPQHF
>TRBD1|TRBJ1-3|TRBV15|few
TGTGCCACCAGCATTATGAGGGGGGACAGATCCTCCTCTGGAAACACCATATATTTT
CATSIMRGDRSSSGNTIYF
>TRBD1|TRBJ1-1|TRBV19|.
TGTGCCAGTACAACGACAGGGACGTTCGAAGCTTTCTTT
CASTTTGTFEAFF